Listed below are T cell receptor beta chains from one sample, sequenced in a study of T cells in Graves' hyperthyroidism and ophthalmopathy. TCRdb processed the multiplex PCR reads anew with MiXCR; each CDR3 protein has one entry. This sample has about 380,000 distinct CDR3 sequences, with about 18% found just once. Sequencing input: blood. The receptors were sampled from a man aged 18 to 35 with Graves' ophthalmopathy. Each CDR3 is given with its conserved first and last residue. D genes are given only for firm matches. Clone size is not always given. Where it is, it says once, few, many or a class for expanded clones.

V gene	clone size	J gene	CDR3 length	D gene	CDR3 DNA	CDR3 protein
TRBV7-6	.	TRBJ2-2	18	TRBD2	TGTGCCAGCAGCGTGGGACTAGCGGGGGGACGAGAGACCGGGGAGCTGTTTTTT	CASSVGLAGGRETGELFF
TRBV4-1	many	TRBJ2-7	14	.	TGCGCCAGCAGCCCCCAGACAACTAGCTACGAGCAGTACTTC	CASSPQTTSYEQYF
TRBV14	many	TRBJ2-5	15	.	TGTGCCAGCAGCCTATCGAGGAGTCTTGTTGAGACCCAGTACTTC	CASSLSRSLVETQYF
TRBV28	many	TRBJ2-5	15	.	TGTGCCAGCAGTTTAATAAAGGGCAAGGGGGAGACCCAGTACTTC	CASSLIKGKGETQYF
TRBV14	few	TRBJ2-2	17	.	TGTGCCAGCAGCCAAGATGTTGACGGGGTCTTCACCGGGGAGCTGTTTTTT	CASSQDVDGVFTGELFF
TRBV9	.	TRBJ1-2	13	.	TGTGCCAGCAGCGTAGCAGGGGCCTATGGCTACACCTTC	CASSVAGAYGYTF
TRBV12-3/TRBV12-4	many	TRBJ2-3	14	TRBD1	TGTGCCAGCAGGGGGACAGGGCGCACAGATACGCAGTATTTT	CASRGTGRTDTQYF
TRBV11-2	many	TRBJ1-1	12	.	TGTGCCAGCAGCTTAGTGGAGGCTGAAGCTTTCTTT	CASSLVEAEAFF
TRBV6-1	.	TRBJ1-2	13	.	TGTGCCAGCAGCGCACAGGGAGACTATGGCTACACCTTC	CASSAQGDYGYTF
TRBV7-2	many	TRBJ1-4	16	TRBD1	TGTGCCAGCAGCTTAGACGGGACAGTCCCTAATGAAAAACTGTTTTTT	CASSLDGTVPNEKLFF
TRBV28	once	TRBJ2-5	15	TRBD2	TGTGCCAGCAGTAGCGGGGGGGAATACCAAGAGACCCAGTACTTC	CASSSGGEYQETQYF
TRBV7-3	many	TRBJ2-1	15	TRBD2	TGTGCCAGCAGCTCCTTTAGCGGGGGGGTGGATGAGCAGTTCTTC	CASSSFSGGVDEQFF
TRBV29-1	.	TRBJ2-3	14	.	TGCAGCGTTGAAAGGTGGGGGGCCGTAGATACGCAGTATTTT	CSVERWGAVDTQYF
TRBV18	many	TRBJ1-5	13	.	TGTGCCAGCTCATTGACAGACTTGGGGCCCCAGCATTTT	CASSLTDLGPQHF
TRBV11-2	many	TRBJ2-5	14	.	TGTGCCAGCAGCTGGGACGGTGGGCAAGAGACCCAGTACTTC	CASSWDGGQETQYF
TRBV5-6	.	TRBJ2-5	13	TRBD1	TGTGCCAGCAGCTTGAACAGGGGTGAGACCCAGTACTTC	CASSLNRGETQYF
TRBV29-1	.	TRBJ2-3	14	.	TGCAGCGCCCTGAGGGGGTTCGGGGCAGATACGCAGTATTTT	CSALRGFGADTQYF
TRBV3-1	many	TRBJ2-3	13	.	TGTGCCAGCAGCCGGAAAGTTTCGGATACGCAGTATTTT	CASSRKVSDTQYF
TRBV6-1	.	TRBJ1-3	14	.	TGTGCCAGCACCAGGGACAACTCTGGAAACACCATATATTTT	CASTRDNSGNTIYF
TRBV9	many	TRBJ1-1	13	.	TGTGCCAGCAGCGTAGAACAGAACACTGAAGCTTTCTTT	CASSVEQNTEAFF
TRBV3-1	few	TRBJ1-3	16	.	TGTGCCAGCAGCCAAGAGGTGGGGGCCTCTGGAAACACCATATATTTT	CASSQEVGASGNTIYF
TRBV7-9	.	TRBJ2-1	17	TRBD2	TGTGCCAGCAGCCCGGTCCCCACTAGCGGGGGGGCCGGCGAGCAGTTCTTC	CASSPVPTSGGAGEQFF
TRBV5-8	few	TRBJ2-7	13	.	TGTGCCAGCAGCTTGATAGGGGTTGCTGAGCAGTACTTC	CASSLIGVAEQYF
TRBV4-1	few	TRBJ2-1	19	.	TGCGCTAGCAGCCAAGGGGGGGCGGGACAAGGAGGCCCCTACAATGAGCAGTTCTTC	CASSQGGAGQGGPYNEQFF
TRBV6-4	few	TRBJ2-3	13	.	TGTGCCAGCAGTGACGACGGGCGGGATACGCAGTATTTT	CASSDDGRDTQYF
TRBV5-4	few	TRBJ2-6	16	.	TGTGCCAGCAGCTCAACTTCCCCAGGAGGGGCCAACGTCCTGACTTTC	CASSSTSPGGANVLTF
TRBV6-1	few	TRBJ2-1	13	TRBD2	TGTGCCAGCAGACGGGGGGGCCGGTTTGAGCAGTTCTTC	CASRRGGRFEQFF
TRBV2	many	TRBJ2-5	15	.	TGTGCCAGCAGTGAAAAGTCGGCAGGGCGAGCGACCCAGTACTTC	CASSEKSAGRATQYF
TRBV27	.	TRBJ1-2	13	.	TGTGCCAGCAGTTTACCAGGGTTTGGTGGCTACACCTTC	CASSLPGFGGYTF
TRBV11-2	many	TRBJ1-1	14	.	TGTGCCAGCAGCTTAGGTAACTCGAACACTGAAGCTTTCTTT	CASSLGNSNTEAFF
TRBV11-2	many	TRBJ1-5	14	.	TGTGCCAGCAGCTTGTGGGGAACCAATCAGCCCCAGCATTTT	CASSLWGTNQPQHF
TRBV9	few	TRBJ1-1	13	.	TGTGCCAGCAGCCCCCCGGGGCCGAACGAAGCTTTCTTT	CASSPPGPNEAFF
TRBV28	many	TRBJ1-3	14	.	TGTGCCAGCAGTTCTCCGTTCTCTGGAAACACCATATATTTT	CASSSPFSGNTIYF
TRBV10-3	few	TRBJ2-3	13	.	TGTGCCATCAGCGGAGGTCTGTCAGATACGCAGTATTTT	CAISGGLSDTQYF
TRBV5-1	few	TRBJ1-1	14	TRBD1	TGCGCCAGCAGCTTTAGACAGGGGAATACTGAAGCTTTCTTT	CASSFRQGNTEAFF
TRBV12-3/TRBV12-4	many	TRBJ1-2	13	.	TGTGCCAGCAGTTTCCAGGGGTACTATGGCTACACCTTC	CASSFQGYYGYTF
TRBV4-1	.	TRBJ1-5	15	.	TGCGCCAGCAGCCAAGATCTGACAGCCAATCAGCCCCAGCATTTT	CASSQDLTANQPQHF
TRBV27	many	TRBJ2-7	14	TRBD2	TGTGCCAGCAGTTTTCGGAGCGGGAGCTACGAGCAGTACTTC	CASSFRSGSYEQYF
TRBV6-5	many	TRBJ2-5	16	.	TGTGCCAGCAGTTACTCGACAAGACGTCCGTCGGAGACCCAGTACTTC	CASSYSTRRPSETQYF
TRBV24-1	.	TRBJ2-3	12	.	TGTGCCACCGGCTCTAGCACAGATACGCAGTATTTT	CATGSSTDTQYF
TRBV28	many	TRBJ1-2	10	.	TGTGCCAGCAGTCAGAACGGCTACACCTTC	CASSQNGYTF
TRBV7-9	many	TRBJ2-7	14	.	TGTGCCAGCAGCTTAGGAGGAGGGGTCGGCGAGCAGTACTTC	CASSLGGGVGEQYF
TRBV11-1	.	TRBJ1-2	13	.	TGTGCCAGCAGTCGGACAACTAACTATGGCTACACCTTC	CASSRTTNYGYTF
TRBV14	.	TRBJ2-2	16	.	TGTGCCAGCAGCCCCATGGGAGCAGGGACGATCGGGGAGCTGTTTTTT	CASSPMGAGTIGELFF
TRBV2	many	TRBJ1-6	15	TRBD1	TGTGCCAGCAGTGAAAGGGGACAGGGGCGTTCACCCCTCCACTTT	CASSERGQGRSPLHF
TRBV2	many	TRBJ1-2	10	.	TGTGCCAGCAGAGAAAGCGGCTACACCTTC	CASRESGYTF